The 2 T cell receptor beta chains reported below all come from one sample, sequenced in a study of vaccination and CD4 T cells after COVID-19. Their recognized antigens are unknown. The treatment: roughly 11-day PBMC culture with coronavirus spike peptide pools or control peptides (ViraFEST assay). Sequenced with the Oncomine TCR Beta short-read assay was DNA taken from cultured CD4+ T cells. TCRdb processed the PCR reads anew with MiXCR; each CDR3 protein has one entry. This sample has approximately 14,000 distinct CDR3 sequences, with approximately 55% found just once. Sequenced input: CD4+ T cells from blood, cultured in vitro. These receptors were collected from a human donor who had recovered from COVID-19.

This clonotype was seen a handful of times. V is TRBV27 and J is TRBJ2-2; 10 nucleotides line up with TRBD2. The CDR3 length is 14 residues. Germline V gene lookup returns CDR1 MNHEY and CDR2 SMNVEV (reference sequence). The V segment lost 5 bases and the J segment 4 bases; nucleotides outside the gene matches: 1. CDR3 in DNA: TGTGCCAGCAGTATAGCGGGAGGCACCGGGGAGCTGTTTTTT. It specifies CASSIAGGTGELFF.

The CDR3 reads CSASRSNSGANVLTF. The CDR3 DNA sequence: TGCAGTGCTAGCCGGTCTAACTCTGGGGCCAACGTCCTGACTTTC. The J gene is TRBJ2-6, the V gene TRBV20-1; D ambiguous. The germline gives CDR1 DFQATT, CDR2 SNEGSKA (reference sequence). Trimming removed 3 bases from V and 0 bases from J, with 9 bases in between. The CDR3 loop spans 15 amino acids.